Sequencing of this TCR beta chain was carried out in a study of T cells in localized non-small cell lung cancer. V gave up 11 bases and J gave up 7 bases; unmatched junction bases: 7. The germline V gene encodes CDR1 ENHRY and CDR2 SYGVKD. This CDR3 region has 12 residues. Points on this clone: The antigen is not known.

Study-level points and caveats: Clonality of T cells reached its maximum in uninvolved adjacent lung, surpassing tumor. Longer survival (overall) was linked to higher T cell density in blood.

Generated by immunoSEQ multiplex PCR, the TCRdb table keeps only in-frame clones and is missing some. This repertoire shows over 25,000 clones, around 82% found once; its top ten account for approximately 33%. V and J are TRBV10-3 and TRBJ2-1; 8 bases align to TRBD2. This TCR derives from a male donor aged 60 or older with stage II squamous cell lung carcinoma. Sequencing was performed on peripheral blood, taken before any cancer treatment. This CDR3 is CAGAGDMNEQFF. CDR3 nucleotide sequence: TGTGCCGGAGCGGGAGATATGAATGAGCAGTTCTTC.